This T cell receptor beta chain came from a study of cytomegalovirus exposure and HLA in healthy donors. Study conclusions and caveats: Both high specificity and high sensitivity reportedly marked the classifier's diagnosis of cytomegalovirus status.

Unrecorded for this donor was the CMV serostatus. 13 Jbeta primers and 60 Vbeta primers were used for the PCR. Per the original data handling: In a later analysis, around 10 million of 60 million to 80 million unique beta chains occurred in at least two donors. Libraries were prepared by immunoSEQ multiplex PCR; TCRdb keeps only in-frame clonotypes and omits some of them. From that table come the V and J calls and clone size; the DNA was used to work out D and trimming. The table lists about 43,000 clones, approximately 60% of them singletons. There are a few counts of this clone. What it binds is unknown. The CDR3 consists of 12 residues. V lost 2 bases, J lost 9 bases, and 2 bases stayed unmatched. CDR1 is ENHRY, CDR2 SYGVKD, per germline.

Sequenced sample: PBMCs. The genes are TRBV10-3 and TRBJ2-3, with 7 bases lining up with TRBD2. The source is a human donor in good health. The CDR3 DNA reads as TGTGCCATCAGTGAGGGGGGGGAGACGCAGTATTTT. Its translation is CAISEGGETQYF.